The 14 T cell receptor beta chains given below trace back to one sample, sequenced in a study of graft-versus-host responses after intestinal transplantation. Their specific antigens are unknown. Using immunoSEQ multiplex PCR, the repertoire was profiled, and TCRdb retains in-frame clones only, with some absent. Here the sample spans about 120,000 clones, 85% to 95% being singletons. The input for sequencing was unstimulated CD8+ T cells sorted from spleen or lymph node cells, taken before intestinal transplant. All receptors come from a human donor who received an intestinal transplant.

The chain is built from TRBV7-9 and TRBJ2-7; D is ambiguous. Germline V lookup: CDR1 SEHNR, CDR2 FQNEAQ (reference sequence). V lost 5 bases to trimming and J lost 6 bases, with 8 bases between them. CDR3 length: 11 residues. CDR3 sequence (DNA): TGTGCCAGCAGCCCGGCAGGCGAGCAGTACTTC. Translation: CASSPAGEQYF.

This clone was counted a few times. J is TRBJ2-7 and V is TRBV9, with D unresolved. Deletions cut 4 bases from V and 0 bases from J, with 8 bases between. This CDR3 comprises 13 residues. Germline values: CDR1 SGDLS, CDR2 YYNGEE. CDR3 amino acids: CASSPFGSYEQYF. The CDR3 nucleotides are TGTGCCAGCAGCCCCTTTGGCTCCTACGAGCAGTACTTC. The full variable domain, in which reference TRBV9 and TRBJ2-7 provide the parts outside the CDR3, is DSGVTQTPKHLITATGQRVTLRCSPRSGDLSVYWYQQSLDQGLQFLIQYYNGEERAKGNILERFSAQQFPDLHSELNLSSLELGDSALYFCASSPFGSYEQYFGPGTRLTVT.

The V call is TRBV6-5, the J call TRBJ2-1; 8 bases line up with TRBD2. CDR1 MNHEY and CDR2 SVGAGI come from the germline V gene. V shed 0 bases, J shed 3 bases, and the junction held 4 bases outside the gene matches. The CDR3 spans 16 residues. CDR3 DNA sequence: TGTGCCAGCAGTTACTCGATTAGCGGGGACTACAATGAGCAGTTCTTC. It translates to CASSYSISGDYNEQFF.

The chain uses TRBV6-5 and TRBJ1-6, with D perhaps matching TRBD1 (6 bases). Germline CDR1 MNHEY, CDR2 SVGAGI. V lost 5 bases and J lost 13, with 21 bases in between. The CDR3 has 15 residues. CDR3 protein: CASSTPPGGNSPLHF. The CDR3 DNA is TGTGCCAGCAGTACCCCACCGGGGGGCAACTCTCCCCTCCACTTT.

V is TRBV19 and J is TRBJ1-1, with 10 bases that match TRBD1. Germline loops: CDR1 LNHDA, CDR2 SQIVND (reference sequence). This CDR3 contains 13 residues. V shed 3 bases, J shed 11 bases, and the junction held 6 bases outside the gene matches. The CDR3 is CASSMDRGISAFF. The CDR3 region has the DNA TGTGCCAGTAGTATGGACAGGGGGATAAGCGCTTTCTTT.

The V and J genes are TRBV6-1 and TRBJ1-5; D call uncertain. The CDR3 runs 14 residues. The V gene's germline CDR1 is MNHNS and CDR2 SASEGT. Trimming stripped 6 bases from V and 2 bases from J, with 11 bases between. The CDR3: CASRADGGNQPQHF. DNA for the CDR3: TGTGCCAGCAGGGCCGACGGGGGCAATCAGCCCCAGCATTTT.

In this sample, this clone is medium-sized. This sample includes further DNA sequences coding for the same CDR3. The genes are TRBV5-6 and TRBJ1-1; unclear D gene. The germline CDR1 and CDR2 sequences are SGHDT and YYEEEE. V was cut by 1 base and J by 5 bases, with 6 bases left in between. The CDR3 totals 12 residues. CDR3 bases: TGTGCCAGCAGCTTGAGAGGAACTGAAGCTTTCTTT. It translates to CASSLRGTEAFF.

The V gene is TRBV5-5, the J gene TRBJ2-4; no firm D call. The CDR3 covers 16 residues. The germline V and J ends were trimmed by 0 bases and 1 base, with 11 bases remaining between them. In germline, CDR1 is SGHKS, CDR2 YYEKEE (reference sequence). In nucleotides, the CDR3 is TGTGCCAGCAGCTTGGCCTTGGGTGGGGCCAAAAACATTCAGTACTTC. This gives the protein CASSLALGGAKNIQYF.

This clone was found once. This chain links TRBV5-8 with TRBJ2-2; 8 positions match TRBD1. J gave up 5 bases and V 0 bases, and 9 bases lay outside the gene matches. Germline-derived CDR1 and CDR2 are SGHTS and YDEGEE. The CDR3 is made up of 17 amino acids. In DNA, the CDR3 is TGTGCCAGCAGCTTGGTCCCCAGGGGGCAGGAGACCGGGGAGCTGTTTTTT. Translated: CASSLVPRGQETGELFF.

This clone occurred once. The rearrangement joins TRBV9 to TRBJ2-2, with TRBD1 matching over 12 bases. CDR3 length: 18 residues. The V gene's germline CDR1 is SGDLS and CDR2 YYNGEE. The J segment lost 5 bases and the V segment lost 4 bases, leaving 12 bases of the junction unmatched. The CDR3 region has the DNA TGTGCCAGCAGCCAAAATCCTGGGACAGGGGGCGATACCGGGGAGCTGTTTTTT. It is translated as CASSQNPGTGGDTGELFF. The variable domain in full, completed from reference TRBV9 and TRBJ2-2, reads DSGVTQTPKHLITATGQRVTLRCSPRSGDLSVYWYQQSLDQGLQFLIQYYNGEERAKGNILERFSAQQFPDLHSELNLSSLELGDSALYFCASSQNPGTGGDTGELFFGEGSRLTVL.

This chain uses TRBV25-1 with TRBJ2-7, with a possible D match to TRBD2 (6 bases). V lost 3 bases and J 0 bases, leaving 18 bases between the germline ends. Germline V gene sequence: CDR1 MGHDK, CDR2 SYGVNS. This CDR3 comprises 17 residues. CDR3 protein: CASSDLPPGLPSYEQYF. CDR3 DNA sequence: TGTGCCAGCAGTGACCTTCCGCCGGGACTGCCCTCCTACGAGCAGTACTTC.

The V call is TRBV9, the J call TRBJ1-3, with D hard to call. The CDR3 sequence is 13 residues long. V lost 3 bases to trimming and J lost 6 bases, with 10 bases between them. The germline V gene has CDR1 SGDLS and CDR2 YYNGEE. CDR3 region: CASSGYNENTIYF. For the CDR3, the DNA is TGTGCCAGCAGCGGCTACAACGAAAACACCATATATTTT.

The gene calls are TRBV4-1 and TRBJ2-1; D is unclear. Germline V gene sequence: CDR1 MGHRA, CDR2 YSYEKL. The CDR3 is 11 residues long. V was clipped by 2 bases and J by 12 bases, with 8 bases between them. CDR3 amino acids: CASSQSYGQFF. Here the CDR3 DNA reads TGCGCCAGCAGCCAATCTTATGGGCAGTTCTTC.

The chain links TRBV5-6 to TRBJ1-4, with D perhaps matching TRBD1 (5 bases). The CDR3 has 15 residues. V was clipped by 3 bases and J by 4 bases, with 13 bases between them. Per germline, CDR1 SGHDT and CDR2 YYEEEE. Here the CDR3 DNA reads TGTGCCAGCAGCTGGGGGACCGGTTATAATGAAAAACTGTTTTTT. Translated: CASSWGTGYNEKLFF.